These 12 T cell receptor beta chains share one sample of origin, sequenced in a study of shared clonotypes between healthy human individuals. TCRdb's copy holds only in-frame clones and misses some; the assay was immunoSEQ multiplex PCR. Of some 500,000 clones in the sample, roughly 95% were seen once. Sequencing was carried out using naive CD4+ T cells sorted from blood. Subset indicated: CD45RA+ positively selected. Every receptor here comes from a woman aged 25 to 45 in good health.

The rearrangement links TRBV27 to TRBJ2-1; TRBD1 matches at 9 bases. The CDR3 loop spans 16 amino acids. The V segment lost 6 bases and the J segment 2 bases; nucleotides outside the gene matches: 8. Germline lookup yields CDR1 MNHEY and CDR2 SMNVEV (reference sequence). CDR3 nucleotides: TGTGCCAGCAGGCCGACCGGGACAGGGACCTACAATGAGCAGTTCTTC. Amino acid sequence: CASRPTGTGTYNEQFF.

V usage is TRBV5-1 and J usage is TRBJ2-3, with TRBD1 matching over 7 bases. This CDR3 spans 15 amino acids. CDR1 is SGHRS and CDR2 is YFSETQ in the germline V gene. V dropped 3 bases and J dropped 2; count of bases not matched to a gene: 6. CDR3 amino acids: CASSSDRRITDTQYF. The CDR3 DNA is TGCGCCAGCAGCTCGGACAGGCGAATCACAGATACGCAGTATTTT.

The CDR3 nucleotides read TGTGCCAGCAGTTTATCCCCGGGACACACAGATACGCAGTATTTT. Its translation: CASSLSPGHTDTQYF. The gene calls are TRBV28 and TRBJ2-3, with D possibly matching TRBD1 (6 bases). Germline lookup yields CDR1 MDHEN and CDR2 SYDVKM. CDR3 length: 15 amino acids. The V gene lost 1 base and the J gene lost 2 bases, with 10 bases spanning the gap.

This chain links TRBV28 with TRBJ1-1; 8 positions agree with TRBD1. This CDR3 contains 15 residues. Unmatched junction bases numbered 8, after V lost 3 bases and J lost 5 bases. Per the germline V gene, CDR1 is MDHEN and CDR2 is SYDVKM. CDR3 coding DNA: TGTGCCAGCAGTTTGCCCGGACAGGGAGCAACTGAAGCTTTCTTT. Amino acid sequence: CASSLPGQGATEAFF.

The chain carries TRBV11-2 and TRBJ2-7, with D maybe TRBD1 (6 bases). This CDR3 is built from 14 residues. Germline lookup yields CDR1 SGHAT and CDR2 FQNNGV. Trimming shortened V by 2 bases and J by 2 bases, and 10 bases separated the two germline ends. The CDR3 reads CASSLMDRPYEQYF. CDR3 in DNA: TGTGCCAGCAGCTTAATGGACAGACCCTACGAGCAGTACTTC.

This chain joins TRBV19 and TRBJ1-2, with D perhaps TRBD1 (6 bases). The CDR3 spans 16 residues. Germline assignment: CDR1 LNHDA and CDR2 SQIVND (reference sequence). Trimming took off 6 bases at V and 3 bases at J, with 20 bases between the two ends. The CDR3 DNA reads as TGTGCCAGTAGGGATTCCGGGACATCGACTTACTATGGCTACACCTTC. It translates to CASRDSGTSTYYGYTF.

The chain uses TRBV7-9 and TRBJ2-4; D gene unclear. V was pared by 7 bases and J by 8 bases, with 12 bases between. The CDR3 has 12 residues. The germline gives CDR1 SEHNR, CDR2 FQNEAQ (reference sequence). The CDR3 coding sequence is TGTGCCAGCAAGGCAGGTGGTGACATTCAGTACTTC. It specifies CASKAGGDIQYF.

The chain links TRBV28 to TRBJ2-7, with D maybe TRBD1 (6 bases). Germline values: CDR1 MDHEN, CDR2 SYDVKM. V was trimmed by 6 bases and J by 4 bases, leaving 10 bases between them. The CDR3 contains 12 residues. CDR3 sequence: CASRNRVYEQYF. CDR3 bases: TGTGCCAGCAGAAACAGGGTTTACGAGCAGTACTTC.

This sequence joins TRBV11-2 and TRBJ2-7; 12 bases agree with TRBD2. The CDR3 is 17 residues long. V trimming: 5 bases; J trimming: 4 bases; junction bases outside the gene matches: 12. Germline V CDR1 and CDR2: SGHAT, FQNNGV. The CDR3 loop reads CASSLIQGTSGLYEQYF. DNA for the CDR3: TGTGCCAGCAGCCTAATACAGGGGACTAGCGGGCTGTACGAGCAGTACTTC.

The rearrangement uses TRBV28 and TRBJ1-2; 9 bases agree with TRBD1. The germline V gene has CDR1 MDHEN and CDR2 SYDVKM. The trim removed 5 bases at V and 3 bases at J, leaving 7 bases unmatched. CDR3 size: 15 residues. The CDR3 sequence is CASSPSDRGYYGYTF. In nucleotides, the CDR3 is TGTGCCAGCAGTCCCTCGGACAGGGGATACTATGGCTACACCTTC.

The V call is TRBV2, the J call TRBJ2-7, with D possibly TRBD2 on 6 matching bases. The CDR3 covers 14 residues. The V and J ends lost 7 bases and 4 bases respectively, with 17 bases between them. Germline-derived CDR1 and CDR2 are SNHLY and FYNNEI. The CDR3 sequence is CASTRGGMEYEQYF. DNA for the CDR3: TGTGCCAGCACCCGTGGAGGGATGGAATACGAGCAGTACTTC. Full variable domain (rest looked up from reference TRBV2 and TRBJ2-7): EPEVTQTPSHQVTQMGQEVILRCVPISNHLYFYWYRQILGQKVEFLVSFYNNEISEKSEIFDDQFSVERPDGSNFTLKIRSTKLEDSAMYFCASTRGGMEYEQYFGPGTRLTVT.

The chain carries TRBV2 and TRBJ2-1, with D maybe TRBD2 (6 bases). V gave up 7 bases and J gave up 5 bases, with 18 bases separating them. CDR3 size: 15 residues. Germline CDR1 SNHLY, CDR2 FYNNEI. The CDR3 DNA reads TGTGCCAGCATCAGAGAGGGAGGTGCCCACAATGAGCAGTTCTTC. This translates into CASIREGGAHNEQFF. The full variable domain, rest sourced from reference TRBV2 and TRBJ2-1, is EPEVTQTPSHQVTQMGQEVILRCVPISNHLYFYWYRQILGQKVEFLVSFYNNEISEKSEIFDDQFSVERPDGSNFTLKIRSTKLEDSAMYFCASIREGGAHNEQFFGPGTRLTVL.